This T cell receptor beta chain was recovered during a study of CD8 T cells in ankylosing spondylitis. Points from the study as a whole: Ankylosing spondylitis blood appeared to carry a characteristic TCR beta motif of 7 or 8 highly homologous variants.

This CDR3 spans 14 amino acids. V was shortened by 2 bases and J by 5 bases, with 9 bases between the two germline ends. The germline V gene encodes CDR1 LGHDT and CDR2 YNNKEL (reference sequence). On this clonotype itself: The antigen is unknown.

TCRdb fed the 5' RACE reads into MiXCR, producing one record per CDR3 protein. The sample has about 540,000 distinct CDR3 sequences, approximately 12% seen once. V usage is TRBV3-1 and J usage is TRBJ2-2; D remains ambiguous. The receptor's source is a male donor with ankylosing spondylitis. The specimen sequenced was blood, either unsorted or a sorted T cell fraction (not recorded which). The CDR3 DNA follows: TGTGCCAGCAGCCAAAGGGTTGGAACCGGGGAGCTGTTTTTT. It translates to CASSQRVGTGELFF.